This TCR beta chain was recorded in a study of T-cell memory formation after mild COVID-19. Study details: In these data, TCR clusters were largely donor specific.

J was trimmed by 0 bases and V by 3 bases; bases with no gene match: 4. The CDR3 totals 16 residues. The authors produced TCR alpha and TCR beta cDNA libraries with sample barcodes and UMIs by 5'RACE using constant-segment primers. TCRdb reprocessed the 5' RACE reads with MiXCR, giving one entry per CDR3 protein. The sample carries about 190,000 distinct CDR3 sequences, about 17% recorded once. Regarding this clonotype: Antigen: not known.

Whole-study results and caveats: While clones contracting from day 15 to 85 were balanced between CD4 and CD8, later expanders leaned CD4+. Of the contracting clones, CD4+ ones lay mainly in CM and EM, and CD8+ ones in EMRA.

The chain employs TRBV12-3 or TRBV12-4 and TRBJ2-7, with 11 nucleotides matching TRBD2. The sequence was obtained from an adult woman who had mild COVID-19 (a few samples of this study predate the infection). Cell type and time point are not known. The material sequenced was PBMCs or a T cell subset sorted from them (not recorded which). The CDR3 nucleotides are TGTGCCAGCAGTTTTGGGACTAGCGGTACCTCCTACGAGCAGTACTTC. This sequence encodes CASSFGTSGTSYEQYF.